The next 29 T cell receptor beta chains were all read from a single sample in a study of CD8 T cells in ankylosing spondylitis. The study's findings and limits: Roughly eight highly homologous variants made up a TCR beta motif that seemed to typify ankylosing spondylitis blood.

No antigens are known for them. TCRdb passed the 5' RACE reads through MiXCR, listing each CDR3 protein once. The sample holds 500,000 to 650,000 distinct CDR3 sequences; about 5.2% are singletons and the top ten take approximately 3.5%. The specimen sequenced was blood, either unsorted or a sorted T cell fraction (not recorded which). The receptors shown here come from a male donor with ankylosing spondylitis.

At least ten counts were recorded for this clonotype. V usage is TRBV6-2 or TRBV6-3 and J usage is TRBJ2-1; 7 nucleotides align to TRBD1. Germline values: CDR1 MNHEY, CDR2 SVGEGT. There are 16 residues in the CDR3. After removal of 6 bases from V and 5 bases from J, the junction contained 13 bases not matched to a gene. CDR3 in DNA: TGTGCCAGCAGATCTCACTGGGACAGAATTAACAATGAGCAGTTCTTC. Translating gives CASRSHWDRINNEQFF.

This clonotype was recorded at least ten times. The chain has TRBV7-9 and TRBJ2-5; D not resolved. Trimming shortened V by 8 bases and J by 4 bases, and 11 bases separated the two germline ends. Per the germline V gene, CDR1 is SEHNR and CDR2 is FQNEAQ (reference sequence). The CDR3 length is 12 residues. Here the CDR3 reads CASGRSGETQYF. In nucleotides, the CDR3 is TGTGCCAGCGGTAGGTCGGGAGAGACCCAGTACTTC.

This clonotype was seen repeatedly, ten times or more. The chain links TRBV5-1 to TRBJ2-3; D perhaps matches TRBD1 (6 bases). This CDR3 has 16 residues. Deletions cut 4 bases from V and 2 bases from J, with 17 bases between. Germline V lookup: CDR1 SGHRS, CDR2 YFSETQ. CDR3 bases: TGCGCCAGCAGCCAAATGGGACATGGCTACACAGATACGCAGTATTTT. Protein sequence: CASSQMGHGYTDTQYF.

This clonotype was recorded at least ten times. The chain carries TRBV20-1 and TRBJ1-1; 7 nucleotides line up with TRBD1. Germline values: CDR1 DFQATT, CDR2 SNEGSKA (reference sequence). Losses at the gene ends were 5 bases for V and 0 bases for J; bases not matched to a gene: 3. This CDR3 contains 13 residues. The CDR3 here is CSARQGLNTEAFF. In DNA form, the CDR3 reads TGCAGTGCTCGACAGGGACTGAACACTGAAGCTTTCTTT.

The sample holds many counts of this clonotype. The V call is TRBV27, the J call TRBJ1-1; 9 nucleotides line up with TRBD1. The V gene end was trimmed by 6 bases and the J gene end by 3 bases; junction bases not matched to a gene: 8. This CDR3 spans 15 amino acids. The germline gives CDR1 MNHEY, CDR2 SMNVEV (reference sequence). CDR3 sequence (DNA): TGTGCCAGCAGCAAACAGGGGGCGGGGGACACTGAAGCTTTCTTT. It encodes CASSKQGAGDTEAFF.

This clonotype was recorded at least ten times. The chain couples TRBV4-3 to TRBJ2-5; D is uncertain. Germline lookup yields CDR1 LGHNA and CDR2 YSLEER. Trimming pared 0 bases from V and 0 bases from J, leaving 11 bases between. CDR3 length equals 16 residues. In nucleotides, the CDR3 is TGCGCCAGCAGCCAAGATCTGGCACCGTACCAAGAGACCCAGTACTTC. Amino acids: CASSQDLAPYQETQYF.

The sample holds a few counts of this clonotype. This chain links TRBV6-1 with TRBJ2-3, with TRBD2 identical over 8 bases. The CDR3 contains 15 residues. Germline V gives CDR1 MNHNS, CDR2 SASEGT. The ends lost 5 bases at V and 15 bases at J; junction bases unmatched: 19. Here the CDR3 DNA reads TGTGCCAGCAGTCTCCCGGTCACCGATGTAGCGGGACAATATTTT. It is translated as CASSLPVTDVAGQYF.

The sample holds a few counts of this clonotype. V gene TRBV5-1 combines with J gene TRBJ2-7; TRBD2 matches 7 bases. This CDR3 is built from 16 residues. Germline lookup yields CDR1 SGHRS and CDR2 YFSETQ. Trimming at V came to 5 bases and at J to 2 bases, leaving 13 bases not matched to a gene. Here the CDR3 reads CASSLSSVGRAYEQYF. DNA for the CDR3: TGCGCCAGCAGTCTGTCCTCCGTGGGGAGGGCCTACGAGCAGTACTTC.

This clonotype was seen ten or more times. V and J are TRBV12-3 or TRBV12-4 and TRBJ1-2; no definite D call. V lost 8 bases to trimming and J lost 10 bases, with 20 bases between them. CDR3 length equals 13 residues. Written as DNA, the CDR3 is TGTGCCAGCTACCCTCACGGAGGGTTGGACTACACCTTC. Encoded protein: CASYPHGGLDYTF.

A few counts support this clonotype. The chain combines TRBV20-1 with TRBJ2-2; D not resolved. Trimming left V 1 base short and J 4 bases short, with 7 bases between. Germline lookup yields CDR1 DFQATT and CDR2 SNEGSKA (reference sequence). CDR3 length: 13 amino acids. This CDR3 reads CSARVLTTGELFF. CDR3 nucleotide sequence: TGCAGTGCTAGAGTACTTACCACCGGGGAGCTGTTTTTT.

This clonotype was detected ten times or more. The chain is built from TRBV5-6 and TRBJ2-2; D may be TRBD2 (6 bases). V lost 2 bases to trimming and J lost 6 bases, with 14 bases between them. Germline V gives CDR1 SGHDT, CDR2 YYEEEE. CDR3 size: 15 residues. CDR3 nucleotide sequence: TGTGCCAGCAGCTTTGGGACTTATCAATCCGGGGAGCTGTTTTTT. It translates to CASSFGTYQSGELFF.

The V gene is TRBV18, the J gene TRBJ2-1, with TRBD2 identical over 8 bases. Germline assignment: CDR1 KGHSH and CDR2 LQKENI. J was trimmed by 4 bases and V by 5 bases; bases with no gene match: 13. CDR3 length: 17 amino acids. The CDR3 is CASSSMSGSWRYNEQFF. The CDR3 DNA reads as TGTGCCAGCTCATCGATGAGCGGGAGCTGGAGGTACAATGAGCAGTTCTTC.

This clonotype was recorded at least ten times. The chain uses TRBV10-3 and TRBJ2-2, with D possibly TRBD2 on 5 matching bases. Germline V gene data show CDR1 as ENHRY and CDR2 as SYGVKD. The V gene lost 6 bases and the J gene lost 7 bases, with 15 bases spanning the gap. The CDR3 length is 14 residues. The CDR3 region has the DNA TGTGCCATCAGGAATCTAGCTAAAGACGGGGAGCTGTTTTTT. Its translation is CAIRNLAKDGELFF.

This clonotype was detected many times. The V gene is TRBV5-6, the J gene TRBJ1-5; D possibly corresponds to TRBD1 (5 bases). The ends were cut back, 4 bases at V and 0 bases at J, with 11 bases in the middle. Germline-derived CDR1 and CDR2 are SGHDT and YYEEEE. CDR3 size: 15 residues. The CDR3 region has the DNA TGTGCCAGCAGCCTGGGGCACCTTAGCAATCAGCCCCAGCATTTT. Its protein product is CASSLGHLSNQPQHF.

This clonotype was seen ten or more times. CDR3 protein: CASSLERGATYEQYF. The CDR3 DNA sequence: TGTGCCAGCAGCTTAGAGCGGGGGGCCACCTACGAGCAGTACTTC. The V call is TRBV7-2, the J call TRBJ2-7; 9 nucleotides match TRBD2. Germline CDR1 reads SGHTA; CDR2 reads FQGNSA. The ends lost 1 base at V and 2 bases at J; junction bases unmatched: 3. CDR3 length equals 15 residues.

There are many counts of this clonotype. The CDR3 reads CASSQRTPGANVLTF. DNA for the CDR3: TGTGCCAGCAGCCAACGAACCCCTGGGGCCAACGTCCTGACTTTC. The chain is built from TRBV5-5 and TRBJ2-6; D is ambiguous. V shed 4 bases and J shed 2 bases, with 10 bases lying between them. The CDR3 sequence is 15 residues long. Germline CDR1 and CDR2: SGHKS and YYEKEE (reference sequence).

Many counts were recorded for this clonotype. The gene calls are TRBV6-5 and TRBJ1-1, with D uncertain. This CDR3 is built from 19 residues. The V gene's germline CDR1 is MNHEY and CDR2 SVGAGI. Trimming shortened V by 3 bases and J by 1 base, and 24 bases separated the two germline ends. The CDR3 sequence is CASSYPDMKILGGNTEAFF. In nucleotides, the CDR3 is TGTGCCAGCAGTTATCCCGATATGAAGATCCTAGGAGGGAACACTGAAGCTTTCTTT.

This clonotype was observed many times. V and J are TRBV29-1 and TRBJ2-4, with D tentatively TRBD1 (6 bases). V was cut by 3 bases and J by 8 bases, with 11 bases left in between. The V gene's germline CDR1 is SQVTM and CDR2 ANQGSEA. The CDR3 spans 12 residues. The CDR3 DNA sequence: TGCAGCGTTGACAGGGGAGAAGACATTCAGTACTTC. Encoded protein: CSVDRGEDIQYF.

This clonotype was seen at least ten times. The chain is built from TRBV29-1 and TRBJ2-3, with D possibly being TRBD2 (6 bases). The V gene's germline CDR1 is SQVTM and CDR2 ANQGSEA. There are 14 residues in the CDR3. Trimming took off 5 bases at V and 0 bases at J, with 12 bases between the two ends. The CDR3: CSVLGGTSTDTQYF. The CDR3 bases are TGCAGCGTTTTGGGGGGTACTAGCACAGATACGCAGTATTTT.

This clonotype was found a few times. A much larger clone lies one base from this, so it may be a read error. Written as DNA, the CDR3 is TGTGCCAGCACGAGGGACACCGGGGAGCTGTTTTTT. This gives the protein CASTRDTGELFF. The rearrangement uses TRBV11-2 and TRBJ2-2; tentatively, D is TRBD2 (5 bases). Trimming took 7 bases from V and 3 from J, leaving 6 bases between them. There are 12 residues in the CDR3. Looked up from germline, CDR1 is SGHAT and CDR2 is FQNNGV.

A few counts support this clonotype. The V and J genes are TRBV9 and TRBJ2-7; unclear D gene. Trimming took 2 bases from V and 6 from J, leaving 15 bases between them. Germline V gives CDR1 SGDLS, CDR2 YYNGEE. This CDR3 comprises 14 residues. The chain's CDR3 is CASSVQAQAREQYF. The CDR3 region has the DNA TGTGCCAGCAGCGTCCAAGCCCAAGCTCGCGAGCAGTACTTC.

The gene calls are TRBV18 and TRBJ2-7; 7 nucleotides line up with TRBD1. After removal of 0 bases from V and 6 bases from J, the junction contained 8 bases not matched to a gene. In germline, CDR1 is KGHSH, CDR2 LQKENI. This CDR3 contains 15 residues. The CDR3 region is CASSPPVGGPSEQYF. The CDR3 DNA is TGTGCCAGCTCACCACCGGTAGGGGGCCCTAGCGAGCAGTACTTC.

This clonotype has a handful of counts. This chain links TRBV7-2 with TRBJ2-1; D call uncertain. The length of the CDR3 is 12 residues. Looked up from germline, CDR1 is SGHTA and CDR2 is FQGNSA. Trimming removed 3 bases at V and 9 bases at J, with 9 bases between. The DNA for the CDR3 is TGTGCCAGCAGCTTGTATGCGTTTGAGCAGTTCTTC. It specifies CASSLYAFEQFF.

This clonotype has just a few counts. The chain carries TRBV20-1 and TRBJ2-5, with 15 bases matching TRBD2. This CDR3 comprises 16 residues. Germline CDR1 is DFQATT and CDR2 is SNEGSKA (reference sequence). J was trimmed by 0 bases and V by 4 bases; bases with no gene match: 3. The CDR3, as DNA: TGCAGTGCTATTAGGACTAGCGGGGGGGACCAAGAGACCCAGTACTTC. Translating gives CSAIRTSGGDQETQYF.

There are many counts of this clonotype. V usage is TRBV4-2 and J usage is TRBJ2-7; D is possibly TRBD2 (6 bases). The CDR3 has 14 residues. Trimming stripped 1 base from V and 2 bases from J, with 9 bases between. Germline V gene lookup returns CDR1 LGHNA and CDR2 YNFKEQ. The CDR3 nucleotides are TGTGCCAGCAGCCAAGTCCGGGGGACCTACGAGCAGTACTTC. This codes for CASSQVRGTYEQYF.

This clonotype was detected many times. The CDR3 nucleotides are TGCAGTGCTCGGACTAGCGGGACCTCCTACGAGCAGTACTTC. Its protein is CSARTSGTSYEQYF. This rearrangement joins TRBV20-1 to TRBJ2-7, with TRBD2 matching 12 bases. CDR3 length: 14 amino acids. V was clipped by 5 bases and J by 0 bases; unmatched bases: 2. The germline V gene encodes CDR1 DFQATT and CDR2 SNEGSKA (reference sequence).

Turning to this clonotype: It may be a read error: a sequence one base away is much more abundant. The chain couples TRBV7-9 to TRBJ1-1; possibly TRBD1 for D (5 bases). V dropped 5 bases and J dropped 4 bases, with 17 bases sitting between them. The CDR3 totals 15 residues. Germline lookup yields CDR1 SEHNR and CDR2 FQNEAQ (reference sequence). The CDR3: CASSIQGGGSTEAFF. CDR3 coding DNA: TGTGCCAGCAGCATTCAGGGAGGAGGGAGCACTGAAGCTTTCTTT.

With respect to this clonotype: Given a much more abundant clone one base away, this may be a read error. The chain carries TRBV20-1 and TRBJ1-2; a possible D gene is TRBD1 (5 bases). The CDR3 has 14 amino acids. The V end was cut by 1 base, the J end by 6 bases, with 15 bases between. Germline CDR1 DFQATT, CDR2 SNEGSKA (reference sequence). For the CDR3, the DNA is TGCAGTGCTAGAGTGGGGATAGGGGTTAATGGCTACACCTTC. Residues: CSARVGIGVNGYTF.

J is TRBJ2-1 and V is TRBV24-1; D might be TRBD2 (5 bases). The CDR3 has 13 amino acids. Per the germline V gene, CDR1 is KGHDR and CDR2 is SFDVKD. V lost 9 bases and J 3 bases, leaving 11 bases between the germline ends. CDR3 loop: CATGGPYYNEQFF. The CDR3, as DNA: TGTGCCACCGGAGGTCCCTACTACAATGAGCAGTTCTTC.